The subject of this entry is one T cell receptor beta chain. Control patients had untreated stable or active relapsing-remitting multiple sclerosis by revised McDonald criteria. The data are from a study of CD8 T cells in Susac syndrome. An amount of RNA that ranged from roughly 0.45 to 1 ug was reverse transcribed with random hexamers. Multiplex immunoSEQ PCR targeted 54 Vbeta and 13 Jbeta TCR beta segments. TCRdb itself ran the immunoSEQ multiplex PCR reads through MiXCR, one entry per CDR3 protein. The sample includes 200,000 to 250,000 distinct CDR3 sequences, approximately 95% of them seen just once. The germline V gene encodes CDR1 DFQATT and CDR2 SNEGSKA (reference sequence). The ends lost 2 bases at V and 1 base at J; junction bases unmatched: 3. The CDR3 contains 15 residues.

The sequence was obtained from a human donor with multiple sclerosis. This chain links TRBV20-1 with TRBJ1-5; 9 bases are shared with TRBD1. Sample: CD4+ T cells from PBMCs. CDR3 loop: CSARPGQGSNQPQHF. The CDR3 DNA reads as TGCAGTGCTAGACCCGGACAGGGGAGCAATCAGCCCCAGCATTTT.